Below are 2 T cell receptor beta chains sequenced from a single sample in a study of cytomegalovirus exposure and HLA in healthy donors. PCR employed 60 Vbeta and 13 Jbeta primers. Method: immunoSEQ multiplex PCR; TCRdb's copy keeps in-frame clones and lacks some. The sample gives 100,000 or so clones, under 80% of which show up once; around 10% is in the top ten. The sequencing input was PBMCs. All receptors come from a man between 25 and 39 years old in good health and CMV-seropositive.

This sequence joins TRBV7-8 and TRBJ2-1, with D tentatively TRBD2 (6 bases). The CDR3 extends over 17 amino acids. Trimming removed 5 bases from V and 3 bases from J, with 20 bases in between. Per the germline V gene, CDR1 is SGHVS and CDR2 is FQNEAQ. CDR3 coding DNA: TGTGCCAGCAGCGCCCCACCGGGCGGGGCTTTCTACAATGAGCAGTTCTTC. Translating gives CASSAPPGGAFYNEQFF.

The chain is built from TRBV14 and TRBJ1-2; 10 bases map to TRBD1. Looked up from germline, CDR1 is SGHDN and CDR2 is FVKESK. With 4 bases clipped from V and 7 bases from J, the junction kept 9 bases outside the gene matches. The CDR3 loop spans 15 amino acids. The CDR3 sequence is CASSPGTTGGLGYTF. The CDR3 DNA sequence: TGTGCCAGCAGCCCCGGAACGACAGGGGGCCTTGGCTACACCTTC.